This T cell receptor beta chain was identified during a study of technical replicates of blood from several donors. Germline CDR1 and CDR2: SSHAT and FNYEAQ (reference sequence). Trimming removed 3 bases from V and 5 bases from J, with 7 bases in between. There are 13 residues in the CDR3. Profiling relied on immunoSEQ multiplex PCR, and the TCRdb table lists in-frame clones only, not all of them. This repertoire shows about 81,000 clones, 96% found once; its top ten account for 0.2%. The sequenced sample consisted of T cells isolated from PBMCs. The origin of this receptor is a human donor in good health. The chain has TRBV7-7 and TRBJ2-2; weak D call: TRBD1 (5 bases). CDR3 region: CASSLGRTGELFF. DNA for the CDR3: TGTGCCAGCAGCTTGGGGCGGACCGGGGAGCTGTTTTTT.